A selection of T cell receptor beta chains follows, all from one sample in a study of shared clonotypes between healthy human individuals. Using immunoSEQ multiplex PCR, the repertoire was profiled, and TCRdb retains in-frame clones only, with some absent. The sample contains around 700,000 clones, roughly nine tenths of which appear only once. Sequencing input: naive CD8+ T cells sorted from blood. The source is a man aged 25-40 years in good health. Each CDR3 is given with its conserved first and last residue. D genes are given only for firm matches. Rows may omit the clone size; those that give it use once, few, many or a size class.

J | size | V | D | DNA | CDR3
TRBJ2-1 | NA | TRBV10-1 | NA | TGCGCCAGCAGTGAGTCGGGAGCGTACGCCTACAATGAGCAGTTCTTC | CASSESGAYAYNEQFF
TRBJ2-7 | few | TRBV7-9 | NA | TGTGCCAGCAGGGAAAGCGTATCCTACGAGCAGTACTTC | CASRESVSYEQYF
TRBJ2-1 | NA | TRBV7-3 | NA | TGTGCCAGCAGCTTAACTCGCGACTCCTACAATGAGCAGTTCTTC | CASSLTRDSYNEQFF
TRBJ2-7 | NA | TRBV27 | NA | TGTGCCAGCAGTTGGGGACCGCAGACCTACGAGCAGTACTTC | CASSWGPQTYEQYF
TRBJ2-1 | NA | TRBV19 | NA | TGTGCCAGTAGTCCCTCGGCAGGGTATAATTACAATGAGCAGTTCTTC | CASSPSAGYNYNEQFF
TRBJ1-4 | NA | TRBV14 | NA | TGTGCCAGCAGCCAAGTGCGGGGAGCTAATGAAAAACTGTTTTTT | CASSQVRGANEKLFF
TRBJ1-2 | NA | TRBV7-2 | NA | TGTGCCAGCAGCTTTACCACCGGCTATGGCTACACCTTC | CASSFTTGYGYTF
TRBJ2-1 | NA | TRBV2 | NA | TGTGCCAGCAGTGAAGGTGAGCAGTTCTTC | CASSEGEQFF
TRBJ1-5 | NA | TRBV4-1 | NA | TGCGCCAGCAGCCAAGACGAGGGGGGGAATCAGCCCCAGCATTTT | CASSQDEGGNQPQHF
TRBJ2-1 | NA | TRBV6-5 | NA | TGTGCCAGCACCTCCTACAATGAGCAGTTCTTC | CASTSYNEQFF
TRBJ2-2 | NA | TRBV7-9 | TRBD1 | TGTGCCAGCAGCCTAACCCGGAGAGACAGGGGTAACACCGGGGAGCTGTTTTTT | CASSLTRRDRGNTGELFF
TRBJ2-7 | once | TRBV19 | TRBD1 | TGTGCCAGTAGTTCCGGGACAGGGGCCTCCGAGCAGTACTTC | CASSSGTGASEQYF
TRBJ2-2 | NA | TRBV28 | NA | TGTGCCAGCAGTCCTGGGCTCTCCACCGGGGAGCTGTTTTTT | CASSPGLSTGELFF
TRBJ1-1 | NA | TRBV4-1 | NA | TGCGCCAGCAGCCAAGCCCCAGGGGTTAACACTGAAGCTTTCTTT | CASSQAPGVNTEAFF
TRBJ1-4 | NA | TRBV30 | NA | TGTGCCTGCGCGACAGCCGGTACTAATGAAAAACTGTTTTTT | CACATAGTNEKLFF
TRBJ2-5 | NA | TRBV7-7 | TRBD1 | TGTGCCAGCAGCCCCACGACAGGGGTTGGGGAGACCCAGTACTTC | CASSPTTGVGETQYF
TRBJ2-7 | NA | TRBV7-8 | NA | TGTGCCAGCAGCCAACGACAGAGACCCTACGAGCAGTACTTC | CASSQRQRPYEQYF
TRBJ1-6 | NA | TRBV30 | NA | TGTGCCTGGAGTCGTTGTACTGTTGCACCCCTCCACTTT | CAWSRCTVAPLHF
TRBJ1-2 | NA | TRBV27 | TRBD1 | TGTGCCAGCAGTTTACCAGGGGGGGTCGGCTACACCTTC | CASSLPGGVGYTF
TRBJ2-3 | NA | TRBV25-1 | NA | TGTGCCAGTTCCGGGACAACGGGGTCAGATACGCAGTATTTT | CASSGTTGSDTQYF
TRBJ2-1 | NA | TRBV7-8 | TRBD1 | TGTGCCAGCAGCGCACCCGAAGGACAGGGGGCGGTCAATGAGCAGTTCTTC | CASSAPEGQGAVNEQFF
TRBJ2-2 | NA | TRBV6-5 | NA | TGTGCCAGCATGTTCGGGGGCGCTTCCGGGGAGCTGTTTTTT | CASMFGGASGELFF
TRBJ2-1 | once | TRBV30 | NA | TGTGCCTGGAGCGTACGTGGGCCCGAGCAGTTCTTC | CAWSVRGPEQFF
TRBJ1-1 | NA | TRBV10-3 | NA | TGTGCCATAGCGGTGGGCACTGAAGCTTTCTTT | CAIAVGTEAFF
TRBJ1-4 | NA | TRBV10-3 | NA | TGTGCCATCAGTGACGGAAGAACTAATGAAAAACTGTTTTTT | CAISDGRTNEKLFF
TRBJ2-7 | NA | TRBV28 | NA | TGTGCCAGCAGTTTTTTTATAACGGGAGTGTTCGAGCAGTACTTC | CASSFFITGVFEQYF
TRBJ2-7 | NA | TRBV4-1 | TRBD2 | TGCGCCAGCAGCCAACACGGGTCAACTAGCGGGAGGTCCTACGAGCAGTACTTC | CASSQHGSTSGRSYEQYF
TRBJ2-1 | NA | TRBV5-6 | NA | TGTGCCAGCAGCCCCTCGGACAGCCCGAGCTCCTACAATGAGCAGTTCTTC | CASSPSDSPSSYNEQFF
TRBJ1-5 | NA | TRBV28 | TRBD1 | TGTGCCAGCAGTCAAACCGGGACAGGGTATCAGCCCCAGCATTTT | CASSQTGTGYQPQHF
TRBJ1-1 | NA | TRBV27 | TRBD1 | TGTGCCAGCAGTACTAATCGGGACAGGATTTTCCTGAACACTGAAGCTTTCTTT | CASSTNRDRIFLNTEAFF
TRBJ2-1 | NA | TRBV5-1 | NA | TGCGCCAGCAGCTTGAGGAGCGCCCCCTCCTCGAGCTCCTACAATGAGCAGTTCTTC | CASSLRSAPSSSSYNEQFF
TRBJ2-3 | NA | TRBV7-9 | NA | TGTGCCAGCAGGTACATAGGTGGAGGCACAGATACGCAGTATTTT | CASRYIGGGTDTQYF
TRBJ2-7 | NA | TRBV7-9 | TRBD1 | TGTGCCAGCAGCTCACCCCACGGGACAGCTTCCTACGAGCAGTACTTC | CASSSPHGTASYEQYF
TRBJ2-7 | NA | TRBV12-2 | NA | TGTGCAAGTCGCCCAGGACATCCCTCTCCTCGCGAGCAGTACTTC | CASRPGHPSPREQYF
TRBJ2-1 | NA | TRBV7-9 | NA | TGTGCCAGCAGCCAAATAGAGCAGTTCTTC | CASSQIEQFF
TRBJ2-5 | once | TRBV4-1 | TRBD1 | TGCGCCAGCAGCCGACCGGGACAGGGGGATAGCGGGAGTTGGGAGACCCAGTACTTC | CASSRPGQGDSGSWETQYF
TRBJ2-1 | NA | TRBV19 | NA | TGTGCCAGTAGTATAGCTCGGTACAATGAGCAGTTCTTC | CASSIARYNEQFF
TRBJ2-7 | NA | TRBV5-1 | NA | TGCGCCAGCAGCCCCGGCGAGTATAACGGCGAGCAGTACTTC | CASSPGEYNGEQYF
TRBJ2-1 | NA | TRBV10-1 | TRBD1 | TGCGCCAGCAGGACGGACAGGAACCGAATTAATGAGCAGTTCTTC | CASRTDRNRINEQFF
TRBJ2-7 | few | TRBV4-1 | NA | TGCGCCAGCAGCCTCGGGATCCCTGTAGACGAGCAGTACTTC | CASSLGIPVDEQYF
TRBJ2-7 | NA | TRBV10-2 | NA | TGCGCCAGCATATCGGAATCCTACGAGCAGTACTTC | CASISESYEQYF
TRBJ2-7 | NA | TRBV6-6 | NA | TGTGCCAGCAGTTACGCTTCCCGGTTCGAGCAGTACTTC | CASSYASRFEQYF
TRBJ2-1 | NA | TRBV7-6 | TRBD2 | TGTGCCAGCAGCTTATCGACTAGCTGGGGGGATGAGCAGTTCTTC | CASSLSTSWGDEQFF
TRBJ2-2 | NA | TRBV19 | NA | TGTGCCAGTACCTTGCCTCAGGGTCCCGGGGAGCTGTTTTTT | CASTLPQGPGELFF
TRBJ2-2 | NA | TRBV4-1 | NA | TGCGCCAGCAGCCAAGTCGGTAGCACCGGGGAGCTGTTTTTT | CASSQVGSTGELFF
TRBJ2-5 | NA | TRBV4-1 | TRBD2 | TGCGCCAGCAGCTCCCCAACTCGGGGGGAAGAGACCCAGTACTTC | CASSSPTRGEETQYF
TRBJ2-7 | once | TRBV27 | NA | TGTGCCAGCAGTCCACTCGAGGGACTCCCCACCTACGAGCAGTACTTC | CASSPLEGLPTYEQYF
TRBJ2-7 | NA | TRBV19 | TRBD2 | TGTGCCAGTAGACCTTCTAGCGGGTCATCCTACGAGCAGTACTTC | CASRPSSGSSYEQYF
TRBJ1-1 | NA | TRBV29-1 | NA | TGCAGCGTTGAAGGCAGAGGGAGTGGTACCCGGAACACTGAAGCTTTCTTT | CSVEGRGSGTRNTEAFF
TRBJ1-5 | NA | TRBV7-9 | NA | TGTGCCAGCAGCTTTTGGGGAAATAGCAATCAGCCCCAGCATTTT | CASSFWGNSNQPQHF
TRBJ1-3 | NA | TRBV5-1 | NA | TGCGCCAGCAGCACCAGGGGTTTCGGAAACACCATATATTTT | CASSTRGFGNTIYF
TRBJ2-7 | NA | TRBV27 | NA | TGTGCCAGCAGTTTATTGGGGGGCTGGGACGAGCAGTACTTC | CASSLLGGWDEQYF
TRBJ2-3 | NA | TRBV9 | NA | TGTGCCAGCAGCGTAGGGGCAGGGAGCACAGATACGCAGTATTTT | CASSVGAGSTDTQYF
TRBJ2-7 | NA | TRBV13 | TRBD1 | TGTGCCAGCAGCGCAGGACAGGGGATGTACGAGCAGTACTTC | CASSAGQGMYEQYF
TRBJ2-3 | NA | TRBV7-9 | TRBD2 | TGTGCCAGCAGCTACAACGGACTAGCGACAGATACGCAGTATTTT | CASSYNGLATDTQYF
TRBJ1-1 | NA | TRBV10-3 | NA | TGTGCCATCAGTGAACGAGGACGCGAAGCTTTCTTT | CAISERGREAFF
TRBJ1-1 | NA | TRBV14 | NA | TGTGCCAGCAGCCAATCGAGGAGGGGGAGAACAATGAACACTGAAGCTTTCTTT | CASSQSRRGRTMNTEAFF